Given below is one T cell receptor beta chain in context. Antigen specificity is unknown. This entry is derived from a study of cytomegalovirus exposure and HLA in healthy donors. In the study overall: For the roughly 390 genotyped donors, over 80% fell within the Caucasian-associated ancestry cluster. Study-wide results and limits: As immune exposure information, only CMV serostatus was available. Analysis was carried out at a later point, and it linked a missense DCLRE1C variant to TCR beta V- and J-gene trimming. The authors later found HLA-associated TCR beta chains more clonally expanded than equally common others.

In the PCR, 60 Vbeta and 13 Jbeta primers were used. Profiling relied on immunoSEQ multiplex PCR, and the TCRdb table lists in-frame clones only, not all of them. The repertoire holds about 110,000 clones, with around 76% as singletons. The V end lost 6 bases, the J end lost 6 bases, and 14 bases lay between the germline ends. The CDR3 loop spans 14 amino acids. The germline CDR1 and CDR2 sequences are LNHDA and SQIVND (reference sequence). The sample comprised PBMCs. The chain is built from TRBV19 and TRBJ2-2; D possibly corresponds to TRBD2 (5 bases). The sequence was obtained from a young man in good health and CMV-seropositive. The CDR3 coding sequence is TGTGCCAGTAGGGTAGGAGGTTTGCCCGGGGAGCTGTTTTTT. Translated, it gives CASRVGGLPGELFF.